The entry that follows covers one T cell receptor beta chain sequence. These data come from a study of blood T cell repertoires in COVID-19. Turning to the study itself: Specimens from acute and convalescent COVID-19 originated in the United States, Italy and Spain.

The CDR3 extends over 20 amino acids. Germline V gene sequence: CDR1 LGHDT, CDR2 YNNKEL (reference sequence). Trimming removed 1 base at V and 0 bases at J, with 25 bases between. Sequencing was performed with immunoSEQ multiplex PCR; in TCRdb, only in-frame clones are kept and a portion is missing. The table has tens of thousands of clones, under 80% seen once. This sequence originates from a human donor in a cohort sampled during active COVID-19. This chain links TRBV3-1 (or the pseudogene TRBV3-2) with TRBJ2-7, with D possibly TRBD2 on 6 matching bases. Sequencing used peripheral blood. The CDR3 spells CASSQGHGSGRRPSSYEQYF. The CDR3 coding sequence is TGTGCCAGCAGCCAAGGGCACGGTAGCGGAAGACGCCCCAGCTCCTACGAGCAGTACTTC.